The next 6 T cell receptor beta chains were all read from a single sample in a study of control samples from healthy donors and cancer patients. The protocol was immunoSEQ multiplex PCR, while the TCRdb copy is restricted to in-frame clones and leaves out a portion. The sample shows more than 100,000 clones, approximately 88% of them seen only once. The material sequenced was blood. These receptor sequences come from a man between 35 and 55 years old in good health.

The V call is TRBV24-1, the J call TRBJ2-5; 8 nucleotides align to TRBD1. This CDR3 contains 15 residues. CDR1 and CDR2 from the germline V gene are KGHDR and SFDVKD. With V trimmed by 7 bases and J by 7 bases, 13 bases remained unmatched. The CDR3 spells CATSNRQGPGMTQYF. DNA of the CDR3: TGTGCCACCAGCAATCGACAGGGGCCTGGAATGACCCAGTACTTC.

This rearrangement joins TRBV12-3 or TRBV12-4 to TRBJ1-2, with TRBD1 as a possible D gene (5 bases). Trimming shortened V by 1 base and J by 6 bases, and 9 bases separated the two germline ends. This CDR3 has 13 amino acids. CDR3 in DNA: TGTGCCAGCAGTTTAGGATCCAGGGATGGCTACACCTTC. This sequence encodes CASSLGSRDGYTF.

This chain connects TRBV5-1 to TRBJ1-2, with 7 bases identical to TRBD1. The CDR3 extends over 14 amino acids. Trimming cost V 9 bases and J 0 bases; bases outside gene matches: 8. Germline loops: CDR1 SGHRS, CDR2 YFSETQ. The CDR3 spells CATTGTDSNYGYTF. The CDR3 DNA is TGCGCCACTACTGGGACAGATTCTAACTATGGCTACACCTTC.

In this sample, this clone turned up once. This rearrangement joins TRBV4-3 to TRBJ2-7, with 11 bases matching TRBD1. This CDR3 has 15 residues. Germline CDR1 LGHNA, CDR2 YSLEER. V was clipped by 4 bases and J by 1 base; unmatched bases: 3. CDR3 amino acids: CASSRGQGGSYEQYF. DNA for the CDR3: TGCGCCAGCAGCCGGGGACAGGGGGGTTCCTACGAGCAGTACTTC.

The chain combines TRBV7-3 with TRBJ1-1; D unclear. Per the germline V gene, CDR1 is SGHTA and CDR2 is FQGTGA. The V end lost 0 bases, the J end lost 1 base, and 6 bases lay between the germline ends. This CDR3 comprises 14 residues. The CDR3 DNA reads TGTGCCAGCAGCTTAACGTCTAGGAACACTGAAGCTTTCTTT. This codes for CASSLTSRNTEAFF. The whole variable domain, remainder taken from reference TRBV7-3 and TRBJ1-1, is GAGVSQTPSNKVTEKGKYVELRCDPISGHTALYWYRQSLGQGPEFLIYFQGTGAADDSGLPNDRFFAVRPEGSVSTLKIQRTERGDSAVYLCASSLTSRNTEAFFGQGTRLTVV.

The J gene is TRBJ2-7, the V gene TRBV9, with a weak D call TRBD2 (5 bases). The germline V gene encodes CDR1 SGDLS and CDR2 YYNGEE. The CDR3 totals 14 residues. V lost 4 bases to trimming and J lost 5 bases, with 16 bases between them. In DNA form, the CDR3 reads TGTGCCAGCAGCCCCTGGACCGCGGGCAACGAGCAGTACTTC. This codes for CASSPWTAGNEQYF.